This TCR beta chain appears in the sequencing data of a study of early T cells in non-severe SARS-CoV-2 infection. Study as a whole: Sequenced material consisted of bulk RNA (from unsorted whole blood), and chains were unpaired.

Ten or more counts support this clonotype. Individual cDNA molecules were tagged with unique molecular identifiers, the study reported. TCRdb redid the calling of the 5' RACE reads with MiXCR, one entry per CDR3 protein. The sample has approximately 21,000 distinct CDR3 sequences; roughly 5.3% are singletons. The TCR was taken from an adult who was a healthcare worker with PCR-confirmed SARS-CoV-2 infection or an uninfected control (not recorded which). The sequencing input was whole blood.

CDR3 nucleotides: TGTGCCAGTAGGGGTAGCGGGCCAGCCGGGGAGCTGTTTTTT. It is translated as CASRGSGPAGELFF. The chain links TRBV19 to TRBJ2-2, with 7 bases lining up with TRBD2. The germline gives CDR1 LNHDA, CDR2 SQIVND (reference sequence). The junction had 7 bases not matched to a gene; V was cut back by 6 bases and J by 6 bases. The CDR3 has 14 residues.